Below are 21 T cell receptor beta chains sequenced from a single sample in a study of blood T cells in healthy people across ages. Using a J-beta primer mix together with a sample-barcoded 5' primer, a second PCR was run for 7 to 11 cycles. TCRdb itself ran the 5' RACE reads through MiXCR, one entry per CDR3 protein. The table has roughly 2 million distinct CDR3 sequences, roughly 49% seen once; the top ten hold less than 2.5%. The sample comprised blood. The receptors shown here come from a woman between 40 and 55 years old in good health.

About this clonotype itself: Here the CDR3 omits its conserved ending phenylalanine or tryptophan, so a read error is the likely source. The chain employs TRBV12-3 or TRBV12-4 and TRBJ2-3; TRBD1 agrees at 10 bases. This CDR3 comprises 14 residues. The CDR3 region has the DNA TGTGCCAGCACCTTGACAGGGGGCACAGATGCGCAGTATTCT. This sequence encodes CASTLTGGTDAQYS.

The chain carries TRBV29-1 and TRBJ1-2; D is unresolved. V was shortened by 4 bases and J by 7 bases, with 10 bases between the two germline ends. This CDR3 comprises 11 residues. The germline gives CDR1 SQVTM, CDR2 ANQGSEA. CDR3 loop: CSVGGNGGYTF. The CDR3 DNA is TGCAGCGTTGGGGGAAACGGTGGCTACACCTTC.

The chain has TRBV28 and TRBJ2-3, with D uncertain. This CDR3 region has 15 residues. Germline V gene data show CDR1 as MDHEN and CDR2 as SYDVKM. V was shortened by 5 bases and J by 3 bases, with 15 bases between the two germline ends. Here the CDR3 DNA reads TGTGCCAGCAGTCCCCACACGGCCCTGACAGATACGCAGTATTTT. Translated: CASSPHTALTDTQYF.

This chain links TRBV4-2 with TRBJ2-5; 8 bases agree with TRBD2. The CDR3 covers 16 residues. Unmatched junction bases numbered 8, after V lost 0 bases and J lost 5 bases. Germline CDR1 LGHNA, CDR2 YNFKEQ. In DNA form, the CDR3 reads TGTGCCAGCAGCCAAGAACAACGGGGGGGCCCCGAGACCCAGTACTTC. As protein: CASSQEQRGGPETQYF.

There are a few counts of this clonotype. V gene TRBV20-1 combines with J gene TRBJ1-5; a possible D gene is TRBD1 (6 bases). CDR1 and CDR2 (germline): DFQATT, SNEGSKA (reference sequence). V was shortened by 3 bases and J by 0 bases, with 15 bases between the two germline ends. The CDR3 contains 16 residues. The DNA for the CDR3 is TGCAGTGCTAGCTTACGGGGGGCAAATAGCAATCAGCCCCAGCATTTT. Protein sequence: CSASLRGANSNQPQHF.

The chain joins TRBV4-3 to TRBJ2-5; TRBD1 aligns across 7 bases. CDR1 and CDR2 from the germline V gene are LGHNA and YSLEER. This CDR3 region has 15 residues. V gave up 0 bases and J gave up 5 bases; unmatched junction bases: 6. As DNA, the CDR3 is TGCGCCAGCAGCCAAGAAGGACAGGACGGGGAGACCCAGTACTTC. Translating it yields CASSQEGQDGETQYF.

J is TRBJ2-3 and V is TRBV6-1; 14 bases agree with TRBD2. The CDR3 consists of 19 residues. Germline-derived CDR1 and CDR2 are MNHNS and SASEGT. Germline trimming cut 7 bases from V and 4 bases from J; bases unmatched to any gene: 16. The CDR3 region has the DNA TGTGCCAGCAAACCCGGGACAGCGACTAGCGGGGGGGCGTCAGATACGCAGTATTTT. It translates to CASKPGTATSGGASDTQYF.

This clonotype was seen a handful of times. This chain uses TRBV25-1 with TRBJ1-2; D not resolved. In germline, CDR1 is MGHDK, CDR2 SYGVNS. The length of the CDR3 is 13 residues. V lost 3 bases, J lost 1 base, and 6 bases lay in between. The CDR3 DNA is TGTGCCAGCAGTGAGGCAGTTAACTATGGCTACACCTTC. Encoded protein: CASSEAVNYGYTF.

This chain uses TRBV27 with TRBJ1-2, with D maybe TRBD1 (5 bases). V was shortened by 2 bases and J by 2 bases, with 12 bases between the two germline ends. CDR1 MNHEY and CDR2 SMNVEV come from the germline V gene (reference sequence). The CDR3 length is 15 residues. CDR3: CASSLTGAGNYGYTF. Written as DNA, the CDR3 is TGTGCCAGCAGTTTAACCGGGGCAGGAAACTATGGCTACACCTTC.

This chain joins TRBV2 and TRBJ2-1; TRBD2 might be the D (6 bases). This CDR3 comprises 13 residues. The germline gives CDR1 SNHLY, CDR2 FYNNEI. Trimming cost V 7 bases and J 5 bases, with 12 bases left between them. The CDR3 DNA is TGTGCCAGCATCCGGGACTTTAACAATGAGCAGTTCTTC. Protein product: CASIRDFNNEQFF.

The chain uses TRBV4-1 and TRBJ1-1; D is unclear. The germline V and J ends were trimmed by 3 bases and 5 bases, with 16 bases remaining between them. The CDR3 contains 15 residues. Germline V CDR1 and CDR2: MGHRA, YSYEKL. The CDR3 region has the DNA TGCGCCAGCAGCCACCCTACCGGCATTGGAACTGAAGCTTTCTTT. Its protein product is CASSHPTGIGTEAFF.

This sequence joins TRBV20-1 and TRBJ1-2, with 9 bases aligning to TRBD1. The CDR3 runs to 14 residues. V was clipped by 5 bases and J by 0 bases; unmatched bases: 4. The germline CDR1 and CDR2 sequences are DFQATT and SNEGSKA (reference sequence). CDR3 bases: TGCAGTGCTCGCCGGGACAGGGCTAACTATGGCTACACCTTC. Translated: CSARRDRANYGYTF.

This chain joins TRBV4-2 and TRBJ2-1; 11 positions match TRBD2. Germline CDR1 LGHNA, CDR2 YNFKEQ. This CDR3 comprises 14 residues. V trimming: 4 bases; J trimming: 8 bases; junction bases outside the gene matches: 4. For the CDR3, the DNA is TGTGCCAGCAGCCCGGGACTAGCGGTGGATGAGCAGTTCTTC. This codes for CASSPGLAVDEQFF.

This clonotype was detected only a few times. The V and J genes are TRBV7-2 and TRBJ2-1; TRBD2 matches at 15 bases. With V trimmed by 4 bases and J by 10 bases, 11 bases remained unmatched. The CDR3 loop spans 17 amino acids. The germline CDR1 and CDR2 sequences are SGHTA and FQGNSA. In DNA, the CDR3 is TGTGCCAGCAGCTCGAGGGGGACTAGCGGGGGGTACAGGGAGCAGTTCTTC. This sequence encodes CASSSRGTSGGYREQFF.

This clonotype was recorded at least ten times. V gene TRBV20-1 combines with J gene TRBJ2-3; D gene ambiguous. The V end lost 2 bases, the J end lost 0 bases, and 12 bases lay between the germline ends. This CDR3 is 15 amino acids long. The germline gives CDR1 DFQATT, CDR2 SNEGSKA (reference sequence). The CDR3: CSARPFVPSTDTQYF. The CDR3 DNA follows: TGCAGTGCTAGACCTTTCGTTCCAAGCACAGATACGCAGTATTTT.

This chain joins TRBV6-6 and TRBJ1-5; D possibly corresponds to TRBD1 (5 bases). Trimming shortened V by 8 bases and J by 5 bases, and 19 bases separated the two germline ends. The length of the CDR3 is 15 residues. The V gene's germline CDR1 is MNHNY and CDR2 SVGAGI (reference sequence). DNA of the CDR3: TGTGCCAGCGCTGTTGGGGGGAGACTCGATCAGCCCCAGCATTTT. This encodes CASAVGGRLDQPQHF.

This clonotype was counted many times. The chain has TRBV11-2 and TRBJ2-3, with a possible D match to TRBD2 (5 bases). Germline-derived CDR1 and CDR2 are SGHAT and FQNNGV. The CDR3 runs 13 residues. The germline V and J ends were trimmed by 4 bases and 1 base, with 6 bases remaining between them. The CDR3 sequence: CASSSSRTDTQYF. The CDR3 bases are TGTGCCAGCAGCTCTAGCCGCACAGATACGCAGTATTTT.

The chain is built from TRBV29-1 and TRBJ1-2; unclear D gene. The CDR3 has 14 amino acids. Germline V gene lookup returns CDR1 SQVTM and CDR2 ANQGSEA. With 0 bases removed from V and 3 bases from J, the gap between germline ends came to 11 bases. The CDR3 coding sequence is TGCAGCGTTGAAGACCCAGGACTTGACTATGGCTACACCTTC. Amino acid sequence: CSVEDPGLDYGYTF.

This clonotype was seen a handful of times. The chain couples TRBV29-1 to TRBJ2-1, with 9 bases lining up with TRBD1. CDR1 is SQVTM and CDR2 is ANQGSEA in the germline V gene. With 1 base clipped from V and 8 bases from J, the junction kept 3 bases outside the gene matches. The length of the CDR3 is 13 residues. CDR3 DNA: TGCAGCGTTGAAGCCACAGGGGGCCATGAGCAGTTCTTC. It specifies CSVEATGGHEQFF.

There are a few counts of this clonotype. This sequence joins TRBV9 and TRBJ2-5; maybe TRBD2 (6 bases). The V gene lost 4 bases and the J gene lost 4 bases, with 17 bases spanning the gap. The CDR3 runs 15 residues. Germline CDR1 SGDLS, CDR2 YYNGEE. The CDR3 bases are TGTGCCAGCAGCCCTCCCTTTGTGGGGGGAGAGACCCAGTACTTC. Translating it yields CASSPPFVGGETQYF.

Remarks on this clonotype: One end of the junction does not line up with germline, which may come from a read error. V is TRBV6-1 and J is TRBJ2-7; D gene uncertain. CDR3 length equals 15 residues. The germline V gene has CDR1 MNHNS and CDR2 SASEGT. Here the CDR3 reads CASTPTLDGAYGQYF. As DNA, the CDR3 is TGTGCCAGCACCCCAACCCTGGACGGAGCCTACGGGCAGTACTTC.